Listed below are T cell receptor beta chains from one sample, sequenced in a study of blood T cell repertoires in COVID-19. The assay was immunoSEQ multiplex PCR, and TCRdb's table has in-frame clones only and misses some. The table has about 54,000 clones, 90% seen once. Sequencing was done on a sample of peripheral blood. These receptors all come from a woman aged 40 to 50 with active COVID-19. The CDR3 runs from the conserved cysteine through the conserved F or W. D genes are given only for firm matches. The size of a clone is reported for some rows only, either as once, few or many, or as a class for expanded clones.

V gene	J gene	D gene	clone size	CDR3 length	CDR3 protein	CDR3 DNA
TRBV29-1	TRBJ2-3	.	once	13	CSVGVQVTDTQYF	TGCAGCGTTGGAGTTCAGGTCACAGATACGCAGTATTTT
TRBV4-3	TRBJ2-1	TRBD2	.	15	CASSQDSGGYNEQFF	TGCGCCAGCAGCCAAGATAGCGGGGGTTACAATGAGCAGTTCTTC
TRBV6-1	TRBJ2-1	.	once	16	CASSVSWGGVKNEQFF	TGTGCCAGCAGTGTTAGTTGGGGCGGGGTTAAAAATGAGCAGTTCTTC
TRBV14	TRBJ1-3	.	.	15	CASSQVVSVRNTIYF	TGTGCCAGCAGCCAAGTGGTCTCTGTGAGGAACACCATATATTTT
TRBV21-1	TRBJ1-5	.	.	19	CASSERKAQSDRSNQPQHF	TGTGCCAGCAGCGAAAGGAAGGCTCAGTCGGACAGGAGCAATCAGCCCCAGCATTTT
TRBV5-1	TRBJ1-1	.	.	13	CASSLGRDTEAFF	TGCGCCAGCAGCTTGGGGCGGGACACTGAAGCTTTCTTT
TRBV11-3	TRBJ2-3	.	few	15	CASSLSGLLTDTQYF	TGTGCCAGCAGCTTATCAGGGTTATTGACAGATACGCAGTATTTT
TRBV7-8	TRBJ1-5	.	.	13	CASSLAGDQPQHF	TGTGCCAGCAGCTTAGCAGGGGATCAGCCCCAGCATTTT
TRBV3-1/TRBV3-2	TRBJ1-5	TRBD1	.	15	CASSQAGTGGQPQHF	TGTGCCAGCAGCCAAGCGGGCACAGGGGGTCAGCCCCAGCATTTT
TRBV2	TRBJ2-2	.	.	14	CASMTIRSTGELFF	TGTGCCAGCATGACAATCCGAAGCACCGGGGAGCTGTTTTTT
TRBV13	TRBJ2-3	TRBD2	.	17	CASSLGESGVSTDTQYF	TGTGCCAGCAGCTTGGGTGAGAGCGGGGTTAGCACAGATACGCAGTATTTT
TRBV4-3	TRBJ2-7	TRBD2	.	15	CASSQVAGGEYEQYF	TGCGCCAGCAGCCAAGTAGCGGGGGGCGAGTACGAGCAGTACTTC
TRBV4-3	TRBJ2-1	.	.	16	CASSQGGLPPWNEQFF	TGCGCCAGCAGCCAAGGAGGCCTACCTCCCTGGAATGAGCAGTTCTTC
TRBV7-2	TRBJ1-5	.	.	15	CASSLEFAGNQPQHF	TGTGCCAGCAGCTTAGAGTTTGCGGGTAATCAGCCCCAGCATTTT
TRBV11-3	TRBJ2-7	TRBD2	.	16	CASSLVGTSGGYEQYF	TGTGCCAGCAGCCTCGTCGGGACTAGCGGGGGGTACGAGCAGTACTTC
TRBV9	TRBJ2-2	.	.	14	CASSVGPDTGELFF	TGTGCCAGCAGCGTCGGTCCCGACACCGGGGAGCTGTTTTTT
TRBV10-3	TRBJ2-7	.	.	15	CAIRGQGRSSYEQYF	TGTGCCATCAGGGGTCAGGGCAGGAGCTCCTACGAGCAGTACTTC
TRBV3-1/TRBV3-2	TRBJ1-1	TRBD1	once	15	CASSRTGGGNTEAFF	TGTGCCAGCAGTCGTACAGGGGGGGGGAACACTGAAGCTTTCTTT
TRBV10-1	TRBJ2-1	.	.	15	CASSEMGRKRDEQFF	TGCGCCAGCAGTGAGATGGGGCGGAAAAGGGATGAGCAGTTCTTC
TRBV27	TRBJ1-5	.	.	13	CASSRNREQPQHF	TGTGCCAGCAGCAGGAACAGGGAACAGCCCCAGCATTTT
TRBV5-1	TRBJ1-4	.	.	14	CASSLSGGNEKLFF	TGCGCCAGCAGCTTGTCCGGGGGAAATGAAAAACTGTTTTTT
TRBV2	TRBJ1-3	.	.	14	CATADSYSGNTIYF	TGTGCCACCGCGGACAGTTACTCTGGAAACACCATATATTTT
TRBV11-1	TRBJ1-2	TRBD1	.	15	CASSSGTGEAYGYTF	TGTGCCAGCAGCTCAGGGACAGGAGAGGCCTATGGCTACACCTTC
TRBV27	TRBJ1-4	TRBD1	.	19	CASSLHATGVLATNEKLFF	TGTGCCAGCAGTTTGCACGCTACAGGGGTCCTTGCAACTAATGAAAAACTGTTTTTT
TRBV21-1	TRBJ1-2	.	once	14	CASSMRTGKYGYTF	TGTGCCAGCAGCATGCGCACAGGGAAGTATGGCTACACCTTC
TRBV19	TRBJ1-1	TRBD1	.	14	CASTSQGAGTEAFF	TGTGCCAGTACCTCCCAGGGGGCGGGAACTGAAGCTTTCTTT
TRBV19	TRBJ1-1	.	.	16	CASSTHWQGMNTEAFF	TGTGCCAGTAGTACCCACTGGCAGGGGATGAACACTGAAGCTTTCTTT
TRBV20-1	TRBJ2-7	.	.	11	CSAREDREQYF	TGCAGTGCTAGAGAGGACAGAGAGCAGTACTTC
TRBV19	TRBJ2-1	.	.	11	CASSQMDEQFF	TGTGCCAGTAGCCAGATGGATGAGCAGTTCTTC
TRBV4-1	TRBJ1-1	.	.	15	CASSQGFPGNTEAFF	TGCGCCAGCAGCCAAGGGTTTCCAGGGAACACTGAAGCTTTCTTT
TRBV15	TRBJ2-1	.	.	13	CATSRDRVYEQFF	TGTGCCACCAGCAGAGATCGGGTCTATGAGCAGTTCTTC
TRBV19	TRBJ1-4	TRBD1	.	14	CASSKDRWNEKLFF	TGTGCCAGTAGTAAGGACAGGTGGAATGAAAAACTGTTTTTT
TRBV14	TRBJ2-5	.	.	16	CASSQGAQVRQETQYF	TGTGCCAGCAGCCAAGGAGCACAGGTCCGACAAGAGACCCAGTACTTC
TRBV2	TRBJ2-7	TRBD1	.	17	CASNMESTGPSTYEQYF	TGTGCCAGCAACATGGAATCGACAGGGCCCTCGACCTACGAGCAGTACTTC
TRBV2	TRBJ2-3	.	once	13	CASSAAALDTQYF	TGTGCCAGCAGTGCGGCGGCATTAGATACGCAGTATTTT
TRBV19	TRBJ2-3	TRBD1	.	15	CASSSRDRETDTQYF	TGTGCCAGTAGTAGCCGGGACAGGGAAACAGATACGCAGTATTTT
TRBV3-1/TRBV3-2	TRBJ2-7	.	once	15	CASSRWGTKDYEQYF	TGTGCCAGCAGCCGCTGGGGGACAAAAGACTACGAGCAGTACTTC
TRBV5-4	TRBJ2-3	TRBD2	.	18	CASSPGVLAGGYTDTQYF	TGTGCCAGCAGCCCTGGTGTTCTAGCGGGGGGCTACACAGATACGCAGTATTTT
TRBV3-1/TRBV3-2	TRBJ1-2	.	once	13	CASSQDQGGGYTF	TGTGCCAGCAGCCAAGATCAAGGGGGTGGCTACACCTTC
TRBV6-5	TRBJ2-7	TRBD2	.	15	CASRPLAGGSYEQYF	TGTGCCAGCAGACCACTAGCGGGGGGTTCCTACGAGCAGTACTTC
TRBV19	TRBJ2-1	.	.	14	CASSIGGGGNEQFF	TGTGCCAGTAGTATAGGTGGTGGGGGGAATGAGCAGTTCTTC
TRBV7-2	TRBJ1-3	.	few	15	CASSLGPFSGNTIYF	TGTGCCAGCAGCTTAGGTCCGTTCTCTGGAAACACCATATATTTT
TRBV7-6	TRBJ2-2	.	.	17	CASSLITGARGTGELFF	TGTGCCAGCAGCTTGATTACTGGGGCGCGAGGCACCGGGGAGCTGTTTTTT
TRBV5-1	TRBJ1-1	TRBD1	.	16	CASGPQPTGETTEAFF	TGCGCCAGCGGGCCACAACCGACAGGGGAAACGACTGAAGCTTTCTTT
TRBV15	TRBJ2-1	TRBD2	.	14	CATSRVPGGDEQFF	TGTGCCACCAGCAGAGTCCCGGGGGGGGATGAGCAGTTCTTC
TRBV4-1	TRBJ2-1	.	.	13	CASSHNRDNEQFF	TGCGCCAGCAGCCACAACAGAGACAATGAGCAGTTCTTC
TRBV11-3	TRBJ2-5	TRBD1	.	16	CASSKRRQGAQETQYF	TGTGCCAGCAGCAAAAGGCGTCAGGGGGCCCAAGAGACCCAGTACTTC
TRBV6-1	TRBJ2-3	.	.	13	CASSETITDTQYF	TGTGCCAGCAGTGAGACTATCACAGATACGCAGTATTTT
TRBV9	TRBJ1-2	.	.	13	CATSRGARSGYTF	TGTGCCACCTCTCGGGGGGCGCGTTCTGGCTACACCTTC
TRBV19	TRBJ1-2	.	.	13	CASSLPSYYGYTF	TGTGCCAGTAGTCTTCCGTCTTACTATGGCTACACCTTC